This T cell receptor (beta chain) derives from a study of T cells in Graves' hyperthyroidism and ophthalmopathy. Study-wide background: Staff took peripheral blood when the initial diagnosis was made, before any treatment began.

This clonotype came up a few times. Its antigen is unknown. RNA transcripts yielded amplified TCR beta CDR3 regions. A set of HTBI primers served as the primers for a first-round RT-PCR of the TCR CDR3. TCRdb independently ran MiXCR on the multiplex PCR reads; one entry per CDR3 protein. The sample carries 400,000 or so distinct CDR3 sequences, 13% to 15% recorded once. Uncontrolled infections, other autoimmune diseases, pregnancy or lactation led to exclusion of patients. General study findings and limits: The model's output predicted ophthalmopathy at a median of around 6.9 months prior to onset. Ophthalmopathy was told apart from stable hyperthyroidism by a 13 V-J model.

The clonotype comes from a woman aged 60-75 years with Graves' ophthalmopathy. The source material was blood.

This chain's CDR3 is CASSLGSGGIDTQYF. CDR3 in DNA: TGTGCCAGCAGCTTGGGATCGGGAGGGATAGATACGCAGTATTTT. The chain recombines TRBV5-5 with TRBJ2-3; 8 bases match TRBD2. The V gene end was trimmed by 0 bases and the J gene end by 5 bases; junction bases not matched to a gene: 5. Germline V lookup: CDR1 SGHKS, CDR2 YYEKEE (reference sequence). The CDR3 is made up of 15 amino acids. The full variable domain, rest sourced from reference TRBV5-5 and TRBJ2-3, is DAGVTQSPTHLIKTRGQQVTLRCSPISGHKSVSWYQQVLGQGPQFIFQYYEKEERGRGNFPDRFSARQFPNYSSELNVNALLLGDSALYLCASSLGSGGIDTQYFGPGTRLTVL.